The 27 T cell receptor beta chains given below trace back to one sample, sequenced in a study of cytomegalovirus exposure and HLA in healthy donors. PCR used 60 Vbeta primers and 13 Jbeta primers. This table comes from immunoSEQ multiplex PCR, and its TCRdb copy is limited to in-frame clones, with some not included. The repertoire has approximately 150,000 clones, 65% to 90% of them found once; the top ten carry approximately 2.9%. The sample taken for sequencing was PBMCs. Source of these receptors: a woman aged 25 to 39 in good health and CMV-seronegative.

The chain links TRBV7-9 to TRBJ1-4; D possibly corresponds to TRBD1 (6 bases). The CDR3 length is 15 residues. Germline CDR1 reads SEHNR; CDR2 reads FQNEAQ (reference sequence). The germline V and J ends were trimmed by 2 bases and 2 bases, with 9 bases remaining between them. CDR3 DNA: TGTGCCAGCAGCTTAATTACAGGGACTAATGAAAAACTGTTTTTT. Protein product: CASSLITGTNEKLFF.

This chain links TRBV7-2 with TRBJ2-4; the D gene is possibly TRBD2 (6 bases). CDR3 length equals 16 residues. The germline gives CDR1 SGHTA, CDR2 FQGNSA. The V and J ends lost 1 base and 1 base respectively, with 11 bases between them. CDR3 in DNA: TGTGCCAGCAGCTTAGGGCCGGAGGGGGCCAAAAACATTCAGTACTTC. It translates to CASSLGPEGAKNIQYF.

This clone has just a few counts. The chain carries TRBV19 and TRBJ1-3, with TRBD1 matching over 9 bases. With V trimmed by 5 bases and J by 8 bases, 7 bases remained unmatched. Germline assignment: CDR1 LNHDA and CDR2 SQIVND (reference sequence). The CDR3 runs 14 residues. In DNA, the CDR3 is TGTGCCAGTAGTCTCCGGGACAGGGACTACACCATATATTTT. Protein product: CASSLRDRDYTIYF.

The V and J genes are TRBV7-6 and TRBJ1-6; D is undetermined. Germline V gene sequence: CDR1 SGHVS, CDR2 FNYEAQ. V was cut by 1 base and J by 6 bases, with 7 bases left in between. The CDR3 contains 14 residues. This CDR3 is CASSLGAFNSPLHF. DNA of the CDR3: TGTGCCAGCAGCTTAGGAGCCTTTAATTCACCCCTCCACTTT.

The chain couples TRBV30 to TRBJ2-5; tentative D call: TRBD1 (5 bases). The tail of the sequence fits TRBJ2-7 better, so the J call may be wrong. The CDR3 is 13 amino acids. Germline V gene sequence: CDR1 GTSNPN, CDR2 SVGIG (reference sequence). The CDR3 here is CAWSVTGSYEQYF. The CDR3 DNA follows: TGTGCCTGGAGTGTAACAGGATCCTACGAGCAGTACTTC.

The gene calls are TRBV19 and TRBJ1-2; TRBD1 is a possible D gene (6 bases). Trimming stripped 3 bases from V and 1 base from J, with 12 bases between. This CDR3 contains 15 residues. Per germline, CDR1 LNHDA and CDR2 SQIVND (reference sequence). The chain's CDR3 is CASSIMGQHNYGYTF. The CDR3 DNA reads TGTGCCAGTAGTATTATGGGACAACATAACTATGGCTACACCTTC.

This chain uses TRBV5-3 with TRBJ2-2, with D perhaps matching TRBD2 (6 bases). TRBV5-3 is recorded as an ORF, its role being uncertain. The V gene lost 2 bases and the J gene lost 0 bases, with 8 bases spanning the gap. This CDR3 is 15 amino acids long. The CDR3 DNA reads TGTGCCAGAAGCTTCGCGGGACCGAACACCGGGGAGCTGTTTTTT. This codes for CARSFAGPNTGELFF.

The CDR3 here is CASSLKPGQGHGYTF. CDR3 nucleotides: TGTGCCAGCAGTTTAAAACCGGGACAGGGCCATGGCTACACCTTC. This sequence joins TRBV27 and TRBJ1-2, with 9 bases identical to TRBD1. CDR1 and CDR2 (germline): MNHEY, SMNVEV (reference sequence). Trimming removed 2 bases from V and 6 bases from J; junction bases left unmatched: 7. The CDR3 contains 15 residues.

CDR3 loop: CASSLLGGNGGTEAFF. CDR3 bases: TGTGCCAGCAGCTTATTAGGGGGCAACGGTGGCACTGAAGCTTTCTTT. The rearrangement uses TRBV5-5 and TRBJ1-1; the match to TRBD1 covers 7 bases. The V gene's germline CDR1 is SGHKS and CDR2 YYEKEE (reference sequence). The V segment lost 2 bases and the J segment 4 bases; nucleotides outside the gene matches: 11. CDR3 length: 16 amino acids.

The chain recombines TRBV7-2 with TRBJ1-4; D may be TRBD1 (5 bases). The ends were cut back, 2 bases at V and 1 base at J, with 8 bases in the middle. The CDR3 runs to 15 residues. Germline V lookup: CDR1 SGHTA, CDR2 FQGNSA. The CDR3 reads CASSLWGGTNEKLFF. In DNA, the CDR3 is TGTGCCAGCAGCTTATGGGGCGGAACTAATGAAAAACTGTTTTTT.

This clone has just a few counts. The V and J genes are TRBV7-9 and TRBJ2-1; D is perhaps TRBD1 (6 bases). The CDR3 totals 18 residues. Germline assignment: CDR1 SEHNR and CDR2 FQNEAQ (reference sequence). Trimming cost V 5 bases and J 0 bases, with 20 bases left between them. The DNA for the CDR3 is TGTGCCAGCAGCCCCAGGGGTTGGGGGAATTACTCCTACAATGAGCAGTTCTTC. This encodes CASSPRGWGNYSYNEQFF.

The chain's CDR3 is CASSVSTGTGAMDIQYF. The CDR3 region has the DNA TGTGCCAGCAGCGTCTCAACCGGGACAGGGGCGATGGACATTCAGTACTTC. The chain joins TRBV9 to TRBJ2-4, with 10 positions matching TRBD1. The CDR3 length is 17 residues. The germline V gene encodes CDR1 SGDLS and CDR2 YYNGEE. With 2 bases clipped from V and 8 bases from J, the junction kept 13 bases outside the gene matches.

The V gene is TRBV6-6, the J gene TRBJ1-3; TRBD1 agrees at 7 bases. The CDR3 covers 14 residues. Per germline, CDR1 MNHNY and CDR2 SVGAGI (reference sequence). V lost 5 bases to trimming and J lost 2 bases; unmatched junction nucleotides: 3. DNA of the CDR3: TGTGCCAGCAGTGACGGGACAGCTGGAAACACCATATATTTT. Translating it yields CASSDGTAGNTIYF.

The chain links TRBV7-9 to TRBJ2-7, with no clear D. Trimming cost V 1 base and J 2 bases, with 6 bases left between them. The CDR3 consists of 13 residues. Germline CDR1 is SEHNR and CDR2 is FQNEAQ (reference sequence). In nucleotides, the CDR3 is TGTGCCAGCAGCTTAGATCCAGCCTACGAGCAGTACTTC. Translating it yields CASSLDPAYEQYF.

J is TRBJ1-1 and V is TRBV7-2; tentatively, D is TRBD1 (5 bases). This CDR3 is 13 amino acids long. Looked up from germline, CDR1 is SGHTA and CDR2 is FQGNSA. The V end lost 2 bases, the J end lost 5 bases, and 9 bases lay between the germline ends. Here the CDR3 DNA reads TGTGCCAGCAGCTTACCAGGGCGGACTGAAGCTTTCTTT. Its protein is CASSLPGRTEAFF.

The J gene is TRBJ2-7, the V gene TRBV5-4; 11 positions agree with TRBD1. The CDR3 runs to 17 residues. The J segment lost 4 bases and the V segment lost 0 bases, leaving 9 bases of the junction unmatched. Germline V gene lookup returns CDR1 SGHNT and CDR2 YYREEE (reference sequence). Here the CDR3 DNA reads TGTGCCAGCAGCTTGGCTCCGGGACAGGGGGTTTCGTACGAGCAGTACTTC. The encoded protein is CASSLAPGQGVSYEQYF.

The chain is built from TRBV10-3 and TRBJ2-5; no clear D gene. The J call may be incorrect, as the DNA end agrees better with TRBJ2-7. The CDR3 is 14 amino acids. The germline CDR1 and CDR2 sequences are ENHRY and SYGVKD. The CDR3 protein is CAISDPTRSYEQYF. CDR3 nucleotides: TGTGCCATCAGTGACCCCACGCGGAGCTACGAGCAGTACTTC.

The J gene is TRBJ2-7, the V gene TRBV7-6; TRBD2 agrees at 14 bases. J gave up 5 bases and V 5 bases, and 11 bases lay outside the gene matches. In germline, CDR1 is SGHVS, CDR2 FNYEAQ. This CDR3 has 17 residues. This chain's CDR3 is CASSGPPGLAGDHEQYF. In nucleotides, the CDR3 is TGTGCCAGCAGCGGACCACCGGGACTAGCGGGAGATCACGAGCAGTACTTC.

The chain is built from TRBV2 and TRBJ1-1, with 7 bases fitting TRBD1. Germline V gene lookup returns CDR1 SNHLY and CDR2 FYNNEI. V lost 4 bases and J lost 0; bases outside the gene matches: 2. The CDR3 is 14 residues long. This CDR3 is CASSGGQLNTEAFF. The CDR3 region has the DNA TGTGCCAGCAGTGGGGGACAGCTGAACACTGAAGCTTTCTTT.

The chain employs TRBV7-2 and TRBJ2-1, with 7 bases aligning to TRBD2. Germline V lookup: CDR1 SGHTA, CDR2 FQGNSA. The CDR3 runs 14 residues. The junction had 9 bases not matched to a gene; V was cut back by 6 bases and J by 7 bases. This CDR3 reads CASRHRAGWNEQFF. CDR3 DNA: TGTGCCAGCAGACACCGAGCGGGGTGGAATGAGCAGTTCTTC.

V usage is TRBV18 and J usage is TRBJ2-7; D remains unclear. The CDR3 is 15 amino acids. Germline CDR1 reads KGHSH; CDR2 reads LQKENI. V was trimmed by 2 bases and J by 0 bases, leaving 11 bases between them. The CDR3 DNA reads TGTGCCAGCTCACCATCGGTCGAGGCCTCCTACGAGCAGTACTTC. This translates into CASSPSVEASYEQYF. The complete variable domain, with remaining parts taken from reference TRBV18 and TRBJ2-7, reads NAGVMQNPRHLVRRRGQEARLRCSPMKGHSHVYWYRQLPEEGLKFMVYLQKENIIDESGMPKERFSAEFPKEGPSILRIQQVVRGDSAAYFCASSPSVEASYEQYFGPGTRLTVT.

V is TRBV4-2 and J is TRBJ2-3; weak D call: TRBD1 (5 bases). V lost 0 bases to trimming and J lost 0 bases, with 13 bases between them. The germline CDR1 and CDR2 sequences are LGHNA and YNFKEQ. CDR3 size: 17 residues. The CDR3 loop reads CASSQDTGRVSTDTQYF. Written as DNA, the CDR3 is TGTGCCAGCAGCCAAGATACGGGCAGGGTAAGCACAGATACGCAGTATTTT.

The chain carries TRBV27 and TRBJ2-7, with 7 bases fitting TRBD2. The germline V gene encodes CDR1 MNHEY and CDR2 SMNVEV (reference sequence). The CDR3 contains 15 residues. V trimming: 5 bases; J trimming: 4 bases; junction bases outside the gene matches: 11. CDR3 region: CASSRMGGSLYEQYF. CDR3 coding DNA: TGTGCCAGCAGTCGAATGGGGGGGTCTCTTTACGAGCAGTACTTC.

This clone was found a few times. The V gene is TRBV5-1, the J gene TRBJ2-1; D is ambiguous. Germline-derived CDR1 and CDR2 are SGHRS and YFSETQ. The V end lost 4 bases, the J end lost 16 bases, and 15 bases lay between the germline ends. The CDR3 has 11 amino acids. The CDR3 DNA reads TGCGCCAGCAGCCCCGACACCGGTTTATTCTTC. It translates to CASSPDTGLFF.

CDR3 residues: CASSESGVQGNTIYF. CDR3 in DNA: TGTGCCAGCAGTGAAAGCGGGGTTCAGGGAAACACCATATATTTT. The chain joins TRBV2 to TRBJ1-3; D gene ambiguous. Germline CDR1 SNHLY, CDR2 FYNNEI. The CDR3 contains 15 residues. The V end was cut by 2 bases, the J end by 4 bases, with 12 bases between. The full variable domain, in which reference TRBV2 and TRBJ1-3 provide the parts outside the CDR3, is EPEVTQTPSHQVTQMGQEVILRCVPISNHLYFYWYRQILGQKVEFLVSFYNNEISEKSEIFDDQFSVERPDGSNFTLKIRSTKLEDSAMYFCASSESGVQGNTIYFGEGSWLTVV.

J is TRBJ2-1 and V is TRBV9; 15 bases are a match to TRBD2. In germline, CDR1 is SGDLS, CDR2 YYNGEE. The CDR3 extends over 20 amino acids. J gave up 2 bases and V 0 bases, and 9 bases lay outside the gene matches. The CDR3 sequence is CASSVAYRTSGGVAYNEQFF. Written as DNA, the CDR3 is TGTGCCAGCAGCGTAGCTTATAGGACTAGCGGGGGGGTCGCCTACAATGAGCAGTTCTTC. The full variable domain, completed using reference TRBV9 and TRBJ2-1, is DSGVTQTPKHLITATGQRVTLRCSPRSGDLSVYWYQQSLDQGLQFLIQYYNGEERAKGNILERFSAQQFPDLHSELNLSSLELGDSALYFCASSVAYRTSGGVAYNEQFFGPGTRLTVL.

Concerning this clone: In the same sample, other DNA sequences code for this CDR3. This chain's CDR3 is CAWSVFIPETQYF. The CDR3, as DNA: TGTGCCTGGAGTGTATTCATCCCCGAGACCCAGTACTTC. This chain connects TRBV30 to TRBJ2-5, with no clear D. The CDR3 covers 13 residues. V lost 0 bases to trimming and J lost 5 bases, with 10 bases between them. Germline CDR1 GTSNPN, CDR2 SVGIG (reference sequence).